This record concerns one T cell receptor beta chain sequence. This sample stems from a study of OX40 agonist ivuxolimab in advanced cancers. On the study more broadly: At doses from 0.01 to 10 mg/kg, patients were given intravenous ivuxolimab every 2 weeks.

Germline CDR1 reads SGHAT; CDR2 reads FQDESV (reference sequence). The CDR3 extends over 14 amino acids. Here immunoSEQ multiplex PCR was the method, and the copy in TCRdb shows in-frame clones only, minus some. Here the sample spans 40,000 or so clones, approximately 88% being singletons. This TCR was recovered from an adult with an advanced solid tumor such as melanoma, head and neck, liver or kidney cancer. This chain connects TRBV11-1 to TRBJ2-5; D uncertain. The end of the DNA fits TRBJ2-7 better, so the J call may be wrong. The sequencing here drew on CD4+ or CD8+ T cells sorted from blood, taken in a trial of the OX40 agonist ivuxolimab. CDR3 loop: CASSLGQSSYEQYF. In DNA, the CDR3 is TGTGCCAGCAGCTTAGGCCAGAGCTCCTACGAGCAGTACTTC.